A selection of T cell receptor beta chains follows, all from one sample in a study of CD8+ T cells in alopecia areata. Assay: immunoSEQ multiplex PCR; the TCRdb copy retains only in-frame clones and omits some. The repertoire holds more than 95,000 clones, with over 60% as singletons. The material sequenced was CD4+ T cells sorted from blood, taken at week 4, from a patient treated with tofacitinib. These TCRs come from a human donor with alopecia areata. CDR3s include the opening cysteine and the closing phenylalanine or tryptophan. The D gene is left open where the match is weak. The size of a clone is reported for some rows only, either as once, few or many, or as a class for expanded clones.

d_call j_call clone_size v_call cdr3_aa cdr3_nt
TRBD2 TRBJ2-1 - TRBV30 CASSGTSLYNEQFF TGTGCCTCGTCGGGGACTAGCCTCTACAATGAGCAGTTCTTC
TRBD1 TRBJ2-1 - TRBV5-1 CATQGGQGGGEQFF TGCGCCACTCAGGGAGGACAGGGCGGCGGTGAGCAGTTCTTC
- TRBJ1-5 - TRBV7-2 CASSLEAGRNQPQHF TGTGCCAGCAGCTTAGAAGCAGGGCGCAATCAGCCCCAGCATTTT
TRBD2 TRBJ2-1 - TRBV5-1 CASSLLAGVRNEQFF TGCGCCAGCAGCTTACTAGCGGGGGTAAGGAATGAGCAGTTCTTC
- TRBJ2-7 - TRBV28 CASNPGSTYEQYF TGTGCCAGCAACCCAGGGAGCACCTACGAGCAGTACTTC
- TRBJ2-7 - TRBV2 CASSEFGYEQYF TGTGCCAGCAGTGAGTTTGGGTACGAGCAGTACTTC
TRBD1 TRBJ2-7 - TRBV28 CASIPGQGNYEQYF TGTGCCAGCATCCCGGGACAGGGTAACTACGAGCAGTACTTC
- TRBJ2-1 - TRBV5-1 CASSLSSFVVQFF TGCGCCAGCAGCTTGAGTAGTTTTGTCGTACAGTTCTTC
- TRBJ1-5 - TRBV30 CAWSPGPRRPQHF TGTGCCTGGAGTCCGGGACCGCGTCGGCCCCAGCATTTT
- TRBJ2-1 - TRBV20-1 CSASTYNEQFF TGCAGTGCTTCCACCTACAATGAGCAGTTCTTC
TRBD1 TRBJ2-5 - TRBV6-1 CASGQGGETQYF TGTGCCAGCGGACAGGGGGGAGAGACCCAGTACTTC
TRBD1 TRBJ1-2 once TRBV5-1 CASSSAAGQGFWYGYTF TGCGCCAGCAGCTCCGCCGCGGGACAGGGTTTTTGGTATGGCTACACCTTC
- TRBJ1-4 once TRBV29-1 CSVAAAGVNEKLFF TGCAGCGTTGCAGCGGCAGGGGTTAATGAAAAACTGTTTTTT
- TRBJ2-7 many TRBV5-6 CASSVDMTYSYEQYF TGTGCCAGCAGCGTCGACATGACCTACTCCTACGAGCAGTACTTC
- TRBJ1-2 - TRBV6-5 CASSSTTGRRIYGYTF TGTGCCAGCAGTTCAACAACAGGGAGGCGGATCTATGGCTACACCTTC
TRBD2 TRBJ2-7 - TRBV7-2 CASSRTSGGVYEQYF TGTGCCAGCAGCCGGACTAGCGGGGGGGTCTACGAGCAGTACTTC
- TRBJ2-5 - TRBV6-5 CASSADNRETQYF TGTGCCAGCAGTGCCGATAACCGGGAGACCCAGTACTTC
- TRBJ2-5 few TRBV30 CAWGPSGETQYF TGTGCCTGGGGACCATCCGGGGAGACCCAGTACTTC
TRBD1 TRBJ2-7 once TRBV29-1 CSVDGDRDEQYF TGCAGCGTTGACGGGGACAGGGACGAGCAGTACTTC
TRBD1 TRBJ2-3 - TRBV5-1 CASSPMRTGWSTDTQYF TGCGCCAGCAGCCCGATGAGGACAGGGTGGAGCACAGATACGCAGTATTTT
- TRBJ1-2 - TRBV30 CAWSVRGSGGYTF TGTGCCTGGAGTGTAAGGGGATCAGGGGGCTACACCTTC
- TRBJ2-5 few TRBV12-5 CASGLGQGTQETQYF TGTGCTAGTGGTTTGGGGCAGGGTACACAAGAGACCCAGTACTTC
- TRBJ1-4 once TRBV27 CATTNVGLFF TGTGCCACCACTAATGTAGGGCTGTTTTTT
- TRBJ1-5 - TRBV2 CASSAETDNQPQHF TGTGCCAGCAGTGCGGAGACGGACAATCAGCCCCAGCATTTT
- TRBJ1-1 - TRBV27 CASRTGSHTEAFF TGTGCCAGCAGAACAGGGTCTCACACTGAAGCTTTCTTT
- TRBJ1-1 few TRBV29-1 CSVGETWNTEAFF TGCAGCGTCGGGGAGACGTGGAACACTGAAGCTTTCTTT
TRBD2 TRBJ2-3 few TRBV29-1 CSVEAGGQDTQYF TGCAGCGTTGAAGCGGGAGGGCAAGATACGCAGTATTTT
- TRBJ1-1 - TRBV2 CASSSTGNTEAFF TGTGCCAGCAGTTCTACAGGGAACACTGAAGCTTTCTTT
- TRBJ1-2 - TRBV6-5 CASSYSSIYGYTF TGTGCCAGCAGTTACTCGAGTATCTATGGCTACACCTTC
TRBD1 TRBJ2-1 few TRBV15 CATRTGTGGRQFF TGTGCCACCAGGACCGGGACAGGCGGACGCCAGTTCTTC
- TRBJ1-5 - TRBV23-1 CASSQYKLLVRRNQPQHF TGCGCCAGCAGTCAATATAAATTGTTGGTCAGACGGAATCAGCCCCAGCATTTT
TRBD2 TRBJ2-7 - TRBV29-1 CSAVGGVNEQYF TGCAGCGCCGTGGGGGGGGTCAACGAGCAGTACTTC
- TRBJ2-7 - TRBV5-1 CASSLEAYEQYF TGCGCCAGCAGCTTGGAGGCCTACGAGCAGTACTTC
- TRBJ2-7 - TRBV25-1 CASSVAYEQYF TGTGCCAGCAGTGTGGCCTACGAGCAGTACTTC
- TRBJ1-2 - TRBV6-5 CASSGGRSEGYTF TGTGCCAGCAGTGGGGGACGGTCGGAAGGCTACACCTTC
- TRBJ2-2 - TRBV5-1 CASSLGGTPGTGELFF TGCGCCAGCAGCTTGGGCGGAACCCCCGGCACCGGGGAGCTGTTTTTT
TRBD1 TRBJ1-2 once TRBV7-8 CASSLDRGNYGYTF TGTGCCAGCAGTCTCGACAGGGGGAACTATGGCTACACCTTC
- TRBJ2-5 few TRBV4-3 CASSQDFGQQETQYF TGCGCCAGCAGCCAAGATTTCGGGCAGCAAGAGACCCAGTACTTC
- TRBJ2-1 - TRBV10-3 CAISEDRSSYNEQFF TGTGCCATCAGTGAAGACCGGAGCTCCTACAATGAGCAGTTCTTC
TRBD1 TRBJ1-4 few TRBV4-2 CASSPGQGASGEKLFF TGTGCCAGCAGCCCGGGACAGGGGGCGTCGGGTGAAAAACTGTTTTTT
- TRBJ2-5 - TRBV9 CASSVGPDSQETQYF TGTGCCAGCAGCGTAGGGCCGGACAGCCAAGAGACCCAGTACTTC
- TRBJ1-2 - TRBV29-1 CSVEERRVKRGNFGYGYTF TGCAGCGTTGAAGAAAGGAGAGTTAAGAGGGGGAATTTTGGCTATGGCTACACCTTC
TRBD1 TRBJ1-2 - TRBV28 CASRLPRGLGYTF TGTGCCAGCAGACTTCCCAGGGGGCTTGGCTACACCTTC
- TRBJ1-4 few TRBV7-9 CASSYWDMEMEKLFF TGTGCCAGCAGCTACTGGGACATGGAGATGGAAAAACTGTTTTTT
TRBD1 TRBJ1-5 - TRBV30 CAWRPGTGVQPQHF TGTGCCTGGAGACCCGGGACAGGGGTTCAGCCCCAGCATTTT
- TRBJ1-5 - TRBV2 CASSGSGNQPQHF TGTGCCAGCAGTGGTAGTGGCAATCAGCCCCAGCATTTT
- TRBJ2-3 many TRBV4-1 CASSQEGGGTGRTDTQYF TGCGCCAGCAGCCAGGAAGGGGGGGGGACTGGACGCACAGATACGCAGTATTTT
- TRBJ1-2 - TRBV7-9 CASSLADGGYTF TGTGCCAGCAGCTTAGCAGACGGTGGCTACACCTTC